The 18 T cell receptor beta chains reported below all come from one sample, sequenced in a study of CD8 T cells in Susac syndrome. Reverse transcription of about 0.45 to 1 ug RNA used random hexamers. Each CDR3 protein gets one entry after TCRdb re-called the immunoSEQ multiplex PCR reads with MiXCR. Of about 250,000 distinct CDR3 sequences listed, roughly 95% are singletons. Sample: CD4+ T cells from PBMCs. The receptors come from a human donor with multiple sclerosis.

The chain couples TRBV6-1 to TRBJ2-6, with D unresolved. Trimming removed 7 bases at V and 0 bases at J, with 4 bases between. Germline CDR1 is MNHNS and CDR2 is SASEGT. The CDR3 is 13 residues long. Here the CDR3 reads CASNLSGANVLTF. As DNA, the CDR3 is TGTGCCAGCAACCTCTCTGGGGCCAACGTCCTGACTTTC.

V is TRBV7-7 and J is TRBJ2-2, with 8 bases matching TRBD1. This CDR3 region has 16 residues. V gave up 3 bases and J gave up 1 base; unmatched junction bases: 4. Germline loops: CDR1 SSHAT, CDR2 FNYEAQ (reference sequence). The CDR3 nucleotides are TGTGCCAGCAGCTTGGAGGGGACAGGGAACACCGGGGAGCTGTTTTTT. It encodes CASSLEGTGNTGELFF.

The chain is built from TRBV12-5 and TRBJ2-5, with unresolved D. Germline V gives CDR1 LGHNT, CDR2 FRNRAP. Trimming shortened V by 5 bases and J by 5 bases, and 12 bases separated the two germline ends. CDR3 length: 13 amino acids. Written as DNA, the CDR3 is TGTGCTAGTGGTGTTTCAAGGACGGAGACCCAGTACTTC. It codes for CASGVSRTETQYF.

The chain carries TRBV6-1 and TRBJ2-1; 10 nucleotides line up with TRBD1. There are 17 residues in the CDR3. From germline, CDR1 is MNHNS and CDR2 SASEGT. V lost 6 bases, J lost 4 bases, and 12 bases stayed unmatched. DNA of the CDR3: TGTGCCAGCAGAGCAAGGGGAGACAGGGGGCCATACAATGAGCAGTTCTTC. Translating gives CASRARGDRGPYNEQFF.

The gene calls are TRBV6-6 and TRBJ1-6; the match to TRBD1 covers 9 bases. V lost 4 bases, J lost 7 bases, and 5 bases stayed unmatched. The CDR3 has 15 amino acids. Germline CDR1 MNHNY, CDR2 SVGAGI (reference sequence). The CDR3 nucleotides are TGTGCCAGCAGTTTTGAGACAGGGGGGAATTCACCCCTCCACTTT. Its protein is CASSFETGGNSPLHF.

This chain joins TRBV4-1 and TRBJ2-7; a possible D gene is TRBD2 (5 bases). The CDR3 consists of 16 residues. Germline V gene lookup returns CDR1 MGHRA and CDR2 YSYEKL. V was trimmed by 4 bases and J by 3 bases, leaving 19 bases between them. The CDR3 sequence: CASSLSHVPRVYEQYF. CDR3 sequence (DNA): TGCGCCAGCAGCCTGAGTCATGTCCCGAGGGTCTACGAGCAGTACTTC.

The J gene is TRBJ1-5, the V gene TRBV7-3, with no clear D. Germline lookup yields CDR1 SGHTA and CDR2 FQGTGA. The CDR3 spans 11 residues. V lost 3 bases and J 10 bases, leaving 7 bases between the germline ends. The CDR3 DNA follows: TGTGCCAGCAGCTTGTACCGACCCCAGCATTTT. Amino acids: CASSLYRPQHF.

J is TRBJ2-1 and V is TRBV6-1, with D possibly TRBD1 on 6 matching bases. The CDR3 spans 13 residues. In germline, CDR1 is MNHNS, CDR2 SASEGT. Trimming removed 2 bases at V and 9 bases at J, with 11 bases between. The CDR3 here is CASSELRGIEQFF. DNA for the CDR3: TGTGCCAGCAGTGAACTCAGGGGAATTGAGCAGTTCTTC.

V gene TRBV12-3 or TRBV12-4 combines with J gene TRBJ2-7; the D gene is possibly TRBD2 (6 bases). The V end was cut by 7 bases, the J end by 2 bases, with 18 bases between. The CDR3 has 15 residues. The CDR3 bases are TGTGCCAGCACCCCAGGCGGGGCTAGGCCCTACGAGCAGTACTTC. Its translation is CASTPGGARPYEQYF.

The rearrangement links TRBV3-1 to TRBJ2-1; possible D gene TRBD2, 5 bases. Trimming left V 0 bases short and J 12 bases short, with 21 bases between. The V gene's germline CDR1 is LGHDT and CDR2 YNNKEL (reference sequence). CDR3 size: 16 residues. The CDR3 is CASSQDPTRQSLGQFF. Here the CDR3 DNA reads TGTGCCAGCAGCCAAGATCCAACTAGGCAAAGTCTAGGGCAGTTCTTC.

CDR3 sequence (DNA): TGTGCCAGCAGCCCCGCGGGAGCGTATCAGCCCCAGCATTTT. This encodes CASSPAGAYQPQHF. The chain recombines TRBV7-6 with TRBJ1-5; D ambiguous. This CDR3 is built from 14 residues. V was trimmed by 5 bases and J by 5 bases, leaving 13 bases between them. Looked up from germline, CDR1 is SGHVS and CDR2 is FNYEAQ.

The CDR3: CASRRGLAGETQYF. CDR3 DNA sequence: TGTGCCAGCAGACGCGGACTAGCTGGGGAGACCCAGTACTTC. V and J are TRBV7-2 and TRBJ2-5; 8 nucleotides match TRBD2. Trimming removed 6 bases from V and 5 bases from J; junction bases left unmatched: 8. CDR1 SGHTA and CDR2 FQGNSA come from the germline V gene. The CDR3 is 14 residues long. The full variable domain, rest sourced from reference TRBV7-2 and TRBJ2-5, is GAGVSQSPSNKVTEKGKDVELRCDPISGHTALYWYRQSLGQGLEFLIYFQGNSAPDKSGLPSDRFSAERTGGSVSTLTIQRTQQEDSAVYLCASRRGLAGETQYFGPGTRLLVL.

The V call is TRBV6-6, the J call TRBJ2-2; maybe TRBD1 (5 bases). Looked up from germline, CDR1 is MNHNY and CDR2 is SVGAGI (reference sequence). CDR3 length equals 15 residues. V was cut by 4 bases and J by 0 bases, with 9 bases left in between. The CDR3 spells CASSSTDSNTGELFF. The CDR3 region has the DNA TGTGCCAGCAGTTCGACAGATTCGAACACCGGGGAGCTGTTTTTT.

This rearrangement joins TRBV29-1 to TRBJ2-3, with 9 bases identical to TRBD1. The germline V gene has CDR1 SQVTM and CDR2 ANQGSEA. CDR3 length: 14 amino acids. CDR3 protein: CSITGTGSTDTQYF. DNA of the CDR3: TGCAGTATAACCGGGACAGGGTCCACAGATACGCAGTATTTT.

This CDR3 is CASSPGDSYEQYV. The CDR3, as DNA: TGTGCCAGCTCACCGGGTGACTCCTACGAGCAGTACGTC. V and J are TRBV18 and TRBJ2-7; D is ambiguous. V lost 3 bases and J lost 0, with 6 bases in between. This CDR3 comprises 13 residues. In germline, CDR1 is KGHSH, CDR2 LQKENI.

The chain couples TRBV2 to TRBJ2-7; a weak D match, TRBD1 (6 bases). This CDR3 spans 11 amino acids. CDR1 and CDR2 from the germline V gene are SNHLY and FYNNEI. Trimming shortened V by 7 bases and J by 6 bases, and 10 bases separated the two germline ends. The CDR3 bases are TGTGCCAGCAAAACAGGGTCCGAGCAGTACGTC. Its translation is CASKTGSEQYV.

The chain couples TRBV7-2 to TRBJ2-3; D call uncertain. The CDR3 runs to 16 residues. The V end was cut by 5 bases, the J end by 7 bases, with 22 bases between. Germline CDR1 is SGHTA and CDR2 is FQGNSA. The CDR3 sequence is CASSPKGGGALHTQYF. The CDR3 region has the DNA TGTGCCAGCAGCCCTAAAGGCGGCGGTGCGTTGCATACGCAGTATTTT.

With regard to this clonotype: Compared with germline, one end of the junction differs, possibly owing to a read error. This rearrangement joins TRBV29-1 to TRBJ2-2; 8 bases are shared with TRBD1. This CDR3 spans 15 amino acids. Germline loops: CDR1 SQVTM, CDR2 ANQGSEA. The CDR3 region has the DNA TGCAGCGTTAGACCGGGACAGGTGAACACCGGGGATCTGTTTTTT. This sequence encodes CSVRPGQVNTGDLFF.